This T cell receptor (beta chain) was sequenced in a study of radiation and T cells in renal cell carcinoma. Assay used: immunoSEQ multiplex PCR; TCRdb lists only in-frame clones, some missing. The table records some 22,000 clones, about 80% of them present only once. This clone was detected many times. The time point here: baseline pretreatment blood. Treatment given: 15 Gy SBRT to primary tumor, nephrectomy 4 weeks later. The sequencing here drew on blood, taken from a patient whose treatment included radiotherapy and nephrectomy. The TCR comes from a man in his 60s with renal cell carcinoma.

The CDR3 here is CAWSVQGRGTGYTF. In DNA, the CDR3 is TGTGCCTGGAGTGTACAGGGTAGGGGAACCGGCTACACCTTC. The V gene is TRBV30, the J gene TRBJ1-2; D may be TRBD1 (6 bases). The CDR3 loop spans 14 amino acids. V was clipped by 0 bases and J by 8 bases, with 16 bases between them. Germline V lookup: CDR1 GTSNPN, CDR2 SVGIG (reference sequence).